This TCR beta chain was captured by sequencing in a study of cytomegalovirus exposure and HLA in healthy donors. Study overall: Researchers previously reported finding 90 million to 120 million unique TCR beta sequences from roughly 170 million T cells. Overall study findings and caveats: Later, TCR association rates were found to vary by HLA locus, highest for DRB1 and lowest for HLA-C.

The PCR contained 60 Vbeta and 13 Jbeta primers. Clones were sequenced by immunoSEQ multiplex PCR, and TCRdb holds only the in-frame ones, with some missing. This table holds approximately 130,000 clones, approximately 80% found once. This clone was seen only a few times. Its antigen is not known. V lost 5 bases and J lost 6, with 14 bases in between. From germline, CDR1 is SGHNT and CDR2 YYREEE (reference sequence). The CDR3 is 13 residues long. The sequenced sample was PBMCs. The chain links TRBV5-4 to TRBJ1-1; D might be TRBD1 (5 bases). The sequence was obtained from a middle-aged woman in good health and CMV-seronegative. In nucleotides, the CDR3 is TGTGCCAGCAGTCCCAGGGTATTCGCTGAAGCTTTCTTT. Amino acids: CASSPRVFAEAFF.